The 4 T cell receptor beta chains below were found in one sample sequenced in a study of blood T cell repertoires in COVID-19 (dated by TCRdb to between 2020 and 2021). The protocol used for the library was the immunoSEQ multiplex PCR assay. TCRdb limited this immuneACCESS table to in-frame rearrangements with V and J called. A share of clones is missing; checked studies link under half to unresolved V genes, and the rest is unexplained. The sample table contains roughly 120,000 clones; only one count was recorded for roughly 90% of them. Around 4.6% of the sample rests with the top ten. The specimen was peripheral blood. The receptors originated from a man between 60 and 70 years old with COVID-19, enrolled during active disease.

The chain uses TRBV28 and TRBJ2-7; 8 bases map to TRBD1. V was clipped by 4 bases and J by 0 bases; unmatched bases: 8. CDR3 length: 16 residues. Germline CDR1 and CDR2: MDHEN and SYDVKM. CDR3: CASSYHRDRLSYEQYF. The CDR3 DNA sequence: TGTGCCAGCAGTTACCACCGGGACAGGCTCTCCTACGAGCAGTACTTC.

The V call is TRBV29-1, the J call TRBJ2-3; 8 bases are shared with TRBD2. Germline loops: CDR1 SQVTM, CDR2 ANQGSEA. V lost 7 bases, J lost 0 bases, and 12 bases stayed unmatched. The CDR3 length is 16 residues. The CDR3 DNA follows: TGCAGCGCCCGGGGGGGGCAAGCGGGTAGCACAGATACGCAGTATTTT. As protein: CSARGGQAGSTDTQYF.

The CDR3 is CASSIAGRSLYEQYF. Here the CDR3 DNA reads TGTGCCAGTAGTATAGCCGGCCGGAGTCTATACGAGCAGTACTTC. The gene calls are TRBV19 and TRBJ2-7; D gene uncertain. This CDR3 is built from 15 residues. Germline V gene data show CDR1 as LNHDA and CDR2 as SQIVND (reference sequence). V was trimmed by 1 base and J by 4 bases, leaving 14 bases between them.

This chain links TRBV6-2 or TRBV6-3 with TRBJ2-7; 9 bases are shared with TRBD1. Germline lookup yields CDR1 MNHEY and CDR2 SVGEGT. The CDR3 length is 14 residues. V shed 4 bases and J 1 base; nucleotides not matched to a gene: 2. Here the CDR3 reads CASSWDRVSYEQYF. The CDR3 nucleotides are TGTGCCAGCAGTTGGGACAGGGTATCCTACGAGCAGTACTTC.